These 16 T cell receptor beta chains were sequenced from one sample in a study of blood T cell repertoires in COVID-19. TCRdb's copy holds only in-frame clones and misses some; the assay was immunoSEQ multiplex PCR. This repertoire shows roughly 290,000 clones, around 89% found once; its top ten account for around 0.8%. Input material: peripheral blood. Every receptor here comes from a young man with acute or convalescent COVID-19.

The chain couples TRBV13 to TRBJ2-1; 7 positions agree with TRBD1. V was pared by 3 bases and J by 0 bases, with 14 bases of the junction left unmatched. Germline loops: CDR1 PRHDT, CDR2 FYEKMQ (reference sequence). CDR3 size: 19 residues. The CDR3 loop reads CASSFKTGTLRSSYNEQFF. Written as DNA, the CDR3 is TGTGCCAGCAGCTTTAAGACAGGGACCCTGAGGAGCTCCTACAATGAGCAGTTCTTC.

As DNA, the CDR3 is TGTGCCAGCAGCCAAACGGGACTGAGGGAAGAGGAAGCTTTCTTT. Translated, it gives CASSQTGLREEEAFF. V usage is TRBV5-4 and J usage is TRBJ1-1; possibly TRBD1 for D (5 bases). The CDR3 consists of 15 residues. V was shortened by 4 bases and J by 8 bases, with 21 bases between the two germline ends. The germline CDR1 and CDR2 sequences are SGHNT and YYREEE (reference sequence).

The CDR3 nucleotides are TGCGCCAGCAGCTTCTTCGGAGTCTACGAGCAGTACTTC. It translates to CASSFFGVYEQYF. The chain couples TRBV5-1 to TRBJ2-7, with unresolved D. V was clipped by 2 bases and J by 3 bases, with 9 bases between them. CDR3 size: 13 residues. Germline V gives CDR1 SGHRS, CDR2 YFSETQ.

The chain couples TRBV4-1 to TRBJ2-1; TRBD2 agrees at 12 bases. CDR3 length: 19 amino acids. Trimming removed 1 base from V and 0 bases from J; junction bases left unmatched: 7. CDR1 and CDR2 (germline): MGHRA, YSYEKL. The CDR3 bases are TGCGCCAGCAGCCAAGGACTAGCGGGGGTAATTAGCTCCTACAATGAGCAGTTCTTC. This gives the protein CASSQGLAGVISSYNEQFF.

V gene TRBV5-1 combines with J gene TRBJ2-7, with D maybe TRBD1 (6 bases). The CDR3 loop spans 14 amino acids. Germline assignment: CDR1 SGHRS and CDR2 YFSETQ. V shed 0 bases and J shed 3 bases, with 10 bases lying between them. The CDR3 nucleotides are TGCGCCAGCAGCTTGGCCCCGACAGGCTACGAGCAGTACTTC. Translation: CASSLAPTGYEQYF.

This rearrangement joins TRBV18 to TRBJ1-6, with no clear D. The CDR3 is 15 amino acids. The germline CDR1 and CDR2 sequences are KGHSH and LQKENI. The V end was cut by 0 bases, the J end by 6 bases, with 9 bases between. The CDR3 region is CASSPPLSFNSPLHF. The CDR3, as DNA: TGTGCCAGCTCACCACCGCTCAGTTTTAATTCACCCCTCCACTTT.

V and J are TRBV6-2 or TRBV6-3 and TRBJ2-2, with 12 positions matching TRBD2. The V gene's germline CDR1 is MNHEY and CDR2 SVGEGT. Trimming took 2 bases from V and 1 from J; bases not matched to a gene: 5. This CDR3 is built from 18 residues. Here the CDR3 DNA reads TGTGCCAGCAGTTACGGGCTAGCGGGAGGGTTGAACACCGGGGAGCTGTTTTTT. This codes for CASSYGLAGGLNTGELFF.

This clone was detected only a few times. The CDR3 DNA is TGTGCCAGCAGCTCAACCGGCGGGAGTCGCTATGAGCAGTTCTTC. It codes for CASSSTGGSRYEQFF. The V call is TRBV7-9, the J call TRBJ2-1, with 7 positions matching TRBD2. J was trimmed by 8 bases and V by 4 bases; bases with no gene match: 11. The V gene's germline CDR1 is SEHNR and CDR2 FQNEAQ (reference sequence). This CDR3 is 15 amino acids long.

With regard to this clone: Other nucleotide sequences from this sample produce the same CDR3. The chain employs TRBV5-1 and TRBJ2-7; TRBD1 might be the D (6 bases). V lost 0 bases and J lost 0, with 7 bases in between. Germline loops: CDR1 SGHRS, CDR2 YFSETQ. CDR3 length equals 14 residues. The CDR3 sequence is CASSLGQVSYEQYF. DNA of the CDR3: TGCGCCAGCAGCTTGGGACAGGTCTCCTACGAGCAGTACTTC.

The rearrangement uses TRBV5-8 and TRBJ1-4; maybe TRBD1 (5 bases). The CDR3 is 15 residues long. The V gene's germline CDR1 is SGHTS and CDR2 YDEGEE. The V and J ends lost 0 bases and 6 bases respectively, with 12 bases between them. The DNA for the CDR3 is TGTGCCAGCAGCTTGGGCGGGGGGATTGATGAAAAACTGTTTTTT. It translates to CASSLGGGIDEKLFF.

This clone was counted a few times. The J gene is TRBJ2-4, the V gene TRBV7-2; D may be TRBD2 (6 bases). V was clipped by 5 bases and J by 0 bases, with 17 bases between them. Germline CDR1 is SGHTA and CDR2 is FQGNSA. The CDR3 spans 17 residues. The CDR3 sequence: CASSPGRGSIAKNIQYF. In nucleotides, the CDR3 is TGTGCCAGCAGCCCCGGTCGGGGGTCGATAGCCAAAAACATTCAGTACTTC.

This clone appeared once. The chain uses TRBV7-3 and TRBJ1-2; weak D call: TRBD1 (6 bases). CDR3 length equals 14 residues. Germline-derived CDR1 and CDR2 are SGHTA and FQGTGA. The V end was cut by 0 bases, the J end by 8 bases, with 13 bases between. CDR3 sequence: CASSLTGAGYGYTF. The CDR3 bases are TGTGCCAGCAGCTTAACGGGGGCAGGGTACGGCTACACCTTC.

The chain joins TRBV27 to TRBJ2-7, with 7 positions matching TRBD1. The germline V gene encodes CDR1 MNHEY and CDR2 SMNVEV (reference sequence). V lost 5 bases to trimming and J lost 1 base; unmatched junction nucleotides: 5. The CDR3 extends over 14 amino acids. The CDR3 sequence: CASSPRDSSYEQYF. DNA of the CDR3: TGTGCCAGCAGTCCCCGGGACAGTTCCTACGAGCAGTACTTC.

This clone has just one count. Other DNA sequences in the same sample also yield this CDR3. The chain uses TRBV3-1 (or the pseudogene TRBV3-2) and TRBJ2-7; 8 positions match TRBD2. The germline CDR1 and CDR2 sequences are LGHDT and YNNKEL (reference sequence). The CDR3 loop spans 14 amino acids. V dropped 3 bases and J dropped 0; count of bases not matched to a gene: 1. The CDR3 spells CASSHSGTSYEQYF. The CDR3 DNA reads as TGTGCCAGCAGCCATAGCGGGACCTCCTACGAGCAGTACTTC.

V gene TRBV27 combines with J gene TRBJ1-2; TRBD1 is a possible D gene (6 bases). V lost 1 base and J 7 bases, leaving 13 bases between the germline ends. Per the germline V gene, CDR1 is MNHEY and CDR2 is SMNVEV (reference sequence). CDR3 length equals 14 residues. The CDR3 coding sequence is TGTGCCAGCAGTTTATTGGGGGCTTGGGGTGGCTACACCTTC. This encodes CASSLLGAWGGYTF.

This rearrangement joins TRBV6-5 to TRBJ1-5; TRBD1 might be the D (5 bases). The CDR3 has 14 amino acids. V dropped 0 bases and J dropped 5 bases, with 8 bases sitting between them. Per germline, CDR1 MNHEY and CDR2 SVGAGI. Here the CDR3 reads CASSYSQGYQPQHF. The CDR3 coding sequence is TGTGCCAGCAGTTACTCTCAGGGATATCAGCCCCAGCATTTT.